There are a few counts of the clone carrying this T cell receptor beta chain. What it binds is not known. This entry belongs to a study of T cell repertoires in cytomegalovirus infection. Study results and limitations: Dominating the ex vivo response were TCR beta clonotypes that were CMV-specific and HLA-C-restricted.

The CDR3 consists of 12 residues. Between the trimmed V and J ends, which lost 7 bases and 6 bases, there was a span of 12 bases. Germline values: CDR1 MNHEY, CDR2 SVGEGT. TCRdb called the reads again in MiXCR, with one record for every CDR3 protein. The sample yields about 320,000 distinct CDR3 sequences, 9.5% seen once. The sample was PBMCs. This rearrangement joins TRBV6-2 or TRBV6-3 to TRBJ2-5, with D uncertain. This sequence originates from a human donor in good health (CMV status not recorded). Some clones in this sample may be carry-over from other donors' samples. In nucleotides, the CDR3 is TGTGCCAGCACTAGAGATCAGCAGACCCAGTACTTC. Translating it yields CASTRDQQTQYF.